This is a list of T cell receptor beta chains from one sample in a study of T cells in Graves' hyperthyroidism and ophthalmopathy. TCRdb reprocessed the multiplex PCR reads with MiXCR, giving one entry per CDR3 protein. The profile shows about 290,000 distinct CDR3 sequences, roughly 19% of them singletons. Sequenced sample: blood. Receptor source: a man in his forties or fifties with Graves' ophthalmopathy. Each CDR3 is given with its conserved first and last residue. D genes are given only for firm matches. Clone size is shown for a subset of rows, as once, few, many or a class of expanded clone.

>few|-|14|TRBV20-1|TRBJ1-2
TGCAGTGCTAACCCCGGGGTGATTAACTATGGCTACACCTTC
CSANPGVINYGYTF
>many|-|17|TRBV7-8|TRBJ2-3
TGTGCCAGCAGCTTAGGGGGTCCGGGAGCTCTCACAGATACGCAGTATTTT
CASSLGGPGALTDTQYF
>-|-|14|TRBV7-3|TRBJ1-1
TGTGCCAGCAGCCCTACTTGGGGGGCGACTGAAGCTTTCTTT
CASSPTWGATEAFF
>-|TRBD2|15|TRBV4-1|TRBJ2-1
TGCGCCAGCAGCCCCCCCGGGACTAGCTACAATGAGCAGTTCTTC
CASSPPGTSYNEQFF
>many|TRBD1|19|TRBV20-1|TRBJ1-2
TGCAGTGCTCCGAAATGGAATCGGGACAGGAAACATCCCTACTATGGCTACACCTTC
CSAPKWNRDRKHPYYGYTF
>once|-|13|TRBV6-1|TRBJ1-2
TGTGCCAGCAGTGAAGTGCCTTACGGGGGCTACACCTTC
CASSEVPYGGYTF
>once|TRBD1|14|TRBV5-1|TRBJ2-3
TGCGCCAGCAGCCCGGAACAGGGGGTGAATACGCAGTATTTT
CASSPEQGVNTQYF
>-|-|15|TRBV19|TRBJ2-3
TGTGCCAGTAGTCGAGGGGGGTCTAGCACAGATACGCAGTATTTT
CASSRGGSSTDTQYF
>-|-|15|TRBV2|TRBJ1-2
TGTGCCAGCAGTGAGGGGCCGACGGGGTTCGGGGGCTACACCTTC
CASSEGPTGFGGYTF
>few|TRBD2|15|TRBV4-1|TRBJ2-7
TGCGCCAGCAGCCAACGACTAGCGGGAGGCAACGAGCAGTACTTC
CASSQRLAGGNEQYF
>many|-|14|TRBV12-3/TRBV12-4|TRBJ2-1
TGTGCCAGCAGCCCGGAAGGGGGAGTCTATGAGCAGTTCTTC
CASSPEGGVYEQFF
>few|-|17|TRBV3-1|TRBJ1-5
TGTGCCAGCAGCCCCTGGAAGAAACGAGGGCACAATCAGCCCCAGCATTTT
CASSPWKKRGHNQPQHF
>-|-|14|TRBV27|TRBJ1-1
TGTGCCAGCAGTTTAAGAGGGGGGCTCACTGAAGCTTTCTTT
CASSLRGGLTEAFF
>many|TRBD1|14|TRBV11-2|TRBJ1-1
TGTGCCAGCAGCCGGGACAGGGGGTACACTGAAGCTTTCTTT
CASSRDRGYTEAFF
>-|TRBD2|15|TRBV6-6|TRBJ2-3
TGTGCCAGCAGTTACTCGGGAGGGAGAGAGGATACGCAGTATTTT
CASSYSGGREDTQYF
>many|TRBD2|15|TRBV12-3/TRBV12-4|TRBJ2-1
TGTGCCAGCAGTTTAGTGGTGGGAGGGGCCAATGAGCAGTTCTTC
CASSLVVGGANEQFF
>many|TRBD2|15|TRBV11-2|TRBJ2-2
TGTGCCAGCAGCAGACTAGCGGGAGATACCGGGGAGCTGTTTTTT
CASSRLAGDTGELFF
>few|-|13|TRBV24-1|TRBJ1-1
TGTGCCACCGCCCGGGGGGAGAACACTGAAGCTTTCTTT
CATARGENTEAFF
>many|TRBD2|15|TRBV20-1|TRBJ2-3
TGCAGTGCGACCGGGACTAGCGGGAGTACAGATACGCAGTATTTT
CSATGTSGSTDTQYF
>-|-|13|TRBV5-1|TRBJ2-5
TGCGCCAGCAGTGTGCAGACTCAAGAGACCCAGTACTTC
CASSVQTQETQYF
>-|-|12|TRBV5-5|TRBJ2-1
TGTGCCAGCAGCTTGGGGACCCTGAAGCCGTTCTTC
CASSLGTLKPFF
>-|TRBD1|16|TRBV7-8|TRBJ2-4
TGTGCCAGCAGCTTAGTGGGGACAGGGGGAGAAAACATTCAGTACTTC
CASSLVGTGGENIQYF
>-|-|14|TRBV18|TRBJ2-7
TGTGCCAGCTCACAGCAGGGGGGGGGATACGAGCAGTACTTC
CASSQQGGGYEQYF
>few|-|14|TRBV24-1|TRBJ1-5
TGTGCCACCAGTGATTTCGGCAGGGCCCAGCCCCAGCATTTT
CATSDFGRAQPQHF
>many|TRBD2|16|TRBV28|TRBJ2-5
TGTGCCAGCAGTTTTGGGTTCGGGACTAGCTCTGAGACCCAGTACTTC
CASSFGFGTSSETQYF
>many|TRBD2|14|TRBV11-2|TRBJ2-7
TGTGCCAGCAGCTTAGAGGCGGGAGGTCTCGAGCAGTACTTC
CASSLEAGGLEQYF
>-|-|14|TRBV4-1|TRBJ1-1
TGCGCCAGCAGCCAACCGGGGCCGAACACTGAAGCTTTCTTT
CASSQPGPNTEAFF
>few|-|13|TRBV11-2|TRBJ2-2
TGTGCCAGCAGCTTAAGGCCCAGAGGGGAGCTGTTTTTT
CASSLRPRGELFF
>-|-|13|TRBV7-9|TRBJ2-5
TGTGCCAGCAGCCTTAGCGGTCAAGAGACCCAGTACTTC
CASSLSGQETQYF
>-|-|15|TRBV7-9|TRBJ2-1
TGTGCCAGCAGCTCGACCGGGACCTCCAGGGGTGAGCAGTTCTTC
CASSSTGTSRGEQFF